This TCR beta chain was sequenced for a study of cytomegalovirus exposure and HLA in healthy donors. Notes on the study in general: Owing to their indistinguishability, certain V segments, notably TRBV6-2 and TRBV6-3, were excluded. Fewer N-insertions than the approximately 610-donor mean were reportedly shown by an Asian-associated ancestry cluster in a later analysis. The investigators catalogued 150 to 200 TCR beta chains as cytomegalovirus-associated.

Worth noting for this clone: Antigen unknown.

The V gene end was trimmed by 1 base and the J gene end by 0 bases; junction bases not matched to a gene: 8. This CDR3 is 18 amino acids long. Germline loops: CDR1 LNHDA, CDR2 SQIVND (reference sequence). The PCR was carried out with 60 Vbeta primers and 13 Jbeta primers. Sequencing was performed with immunoSEQ multiplex PCR; in TCRdb, only in-frame clones are kept and a portion is missing. The sample yields about 78,000 clones, over 70% seen once. The sequencing sample was made of PBMCs. The rearrangement joins TRBV19 to TRBJ2-5, with TRBD2 matching 10 bases. This clonotype was sampled from a male donor in good health and CMV-seronegative. CDR3 protein: CASSIATSGSGYQETQYF. The DNA of the CDR3 is TGTGCCAGTAGTATAGCGACTAGCGGGTCGGGGTACCAAGAGACCCAGTACTTC.